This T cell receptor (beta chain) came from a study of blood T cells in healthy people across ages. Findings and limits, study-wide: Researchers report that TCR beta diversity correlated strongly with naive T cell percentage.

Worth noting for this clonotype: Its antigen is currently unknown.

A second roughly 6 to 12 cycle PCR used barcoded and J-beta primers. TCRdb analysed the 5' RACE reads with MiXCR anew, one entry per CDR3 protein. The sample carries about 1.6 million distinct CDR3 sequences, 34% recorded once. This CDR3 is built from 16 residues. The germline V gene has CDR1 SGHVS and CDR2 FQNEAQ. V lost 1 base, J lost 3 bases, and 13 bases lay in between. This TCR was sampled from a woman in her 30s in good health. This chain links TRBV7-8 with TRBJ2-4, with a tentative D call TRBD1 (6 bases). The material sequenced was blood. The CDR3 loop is CASSLGQGRVKNIQYF. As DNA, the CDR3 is TGTGCCAGCAGCTTAGGGCAGGGGAGAGTCAAAAACATTCAGTACTTC.